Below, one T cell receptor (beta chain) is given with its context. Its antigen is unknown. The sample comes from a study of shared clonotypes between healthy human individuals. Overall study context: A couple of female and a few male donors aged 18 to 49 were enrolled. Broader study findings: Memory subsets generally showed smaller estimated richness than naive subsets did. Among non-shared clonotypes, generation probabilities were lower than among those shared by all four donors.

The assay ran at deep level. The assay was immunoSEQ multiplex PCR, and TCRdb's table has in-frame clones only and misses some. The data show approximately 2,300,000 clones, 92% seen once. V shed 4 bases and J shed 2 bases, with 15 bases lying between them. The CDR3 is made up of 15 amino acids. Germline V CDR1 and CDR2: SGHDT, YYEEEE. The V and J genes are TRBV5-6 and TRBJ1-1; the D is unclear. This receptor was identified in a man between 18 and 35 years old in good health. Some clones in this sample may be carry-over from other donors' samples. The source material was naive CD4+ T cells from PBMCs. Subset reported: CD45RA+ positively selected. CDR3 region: CASSTLGELNTEAFF. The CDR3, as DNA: TGTGCCAGCAGCACCCTGGGTGAGCTTAACACTGAAGCTTTCTTT.